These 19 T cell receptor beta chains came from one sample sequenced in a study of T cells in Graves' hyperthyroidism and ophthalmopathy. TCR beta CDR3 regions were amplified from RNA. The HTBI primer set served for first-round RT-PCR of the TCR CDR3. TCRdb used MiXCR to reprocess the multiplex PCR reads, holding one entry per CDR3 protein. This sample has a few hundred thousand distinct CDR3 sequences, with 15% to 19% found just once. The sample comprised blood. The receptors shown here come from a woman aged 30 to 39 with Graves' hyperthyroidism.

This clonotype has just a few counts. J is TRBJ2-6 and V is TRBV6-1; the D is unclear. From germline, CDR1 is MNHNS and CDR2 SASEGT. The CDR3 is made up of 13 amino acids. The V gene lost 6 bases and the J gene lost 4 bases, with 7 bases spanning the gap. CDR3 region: CASRSEGANVLTF. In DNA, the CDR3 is TGTGCCAGCAGGTCCGAGGGGGCCAACGTCCTGACTTTC.

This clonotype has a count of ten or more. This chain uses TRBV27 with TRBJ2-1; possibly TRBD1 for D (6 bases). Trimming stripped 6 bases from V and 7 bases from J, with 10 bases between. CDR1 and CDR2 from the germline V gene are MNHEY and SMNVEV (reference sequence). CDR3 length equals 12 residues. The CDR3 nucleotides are TGTGCCAGCAGGGGGACAACGAATGAGCAGTTCTTC. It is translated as CASRGTTNEQFF.

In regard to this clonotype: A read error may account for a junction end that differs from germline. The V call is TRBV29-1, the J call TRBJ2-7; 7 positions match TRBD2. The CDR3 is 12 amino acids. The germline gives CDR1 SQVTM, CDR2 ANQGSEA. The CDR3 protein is CSVERERSEQDF. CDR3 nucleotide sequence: TGCAGCGTTGAGCGGGAGAGATCCGAGCAGGACTTC.

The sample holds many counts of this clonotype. DNA for the CDR3: TGTGCCAGCAGTGAAGCGGAAGGGGTCGATGGCTACACCTTC. As protein: CASSEAEGVDGYTF. The chain combines TRBV2 with TRBJ1-2; D is possibly TRBD1 (5 bases). V lost 0 bases to trimming and J lost 6 bases, with 11 bases between them. There are 14 residues in the CDR3. Germline V lookup: CDR1 SNHLY, CDR2 FYNNEI.

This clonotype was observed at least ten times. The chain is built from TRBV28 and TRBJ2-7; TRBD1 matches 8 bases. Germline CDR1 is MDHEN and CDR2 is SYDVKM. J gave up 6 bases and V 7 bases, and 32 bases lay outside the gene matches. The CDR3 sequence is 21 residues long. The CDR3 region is CASTLEGAPGQANPPTSEQYF. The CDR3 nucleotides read TGTGCCAGCACCCTAGAGGGGGCCCCGGGACAGGCTAACCCTCCTACGAGCGAGCAGTACTTC.

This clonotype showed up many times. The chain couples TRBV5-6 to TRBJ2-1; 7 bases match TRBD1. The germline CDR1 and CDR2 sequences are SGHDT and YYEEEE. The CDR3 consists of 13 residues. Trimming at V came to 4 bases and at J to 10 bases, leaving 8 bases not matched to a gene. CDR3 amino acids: CASSPDRTFEQFF. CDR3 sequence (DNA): TGTGCCAGCAGCCCGGACAGGACCTTCGAGCAGTTCTTC.

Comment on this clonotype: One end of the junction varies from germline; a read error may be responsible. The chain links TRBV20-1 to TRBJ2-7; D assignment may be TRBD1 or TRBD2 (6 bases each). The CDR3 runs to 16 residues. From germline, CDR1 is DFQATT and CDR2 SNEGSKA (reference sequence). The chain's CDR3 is CSARGGRGRSSYEQCF. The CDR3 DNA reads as TGCAGTGCTAGAGGGGGGCGGGGCAGGAGCTCCTACGAGCAGTGCTTC.

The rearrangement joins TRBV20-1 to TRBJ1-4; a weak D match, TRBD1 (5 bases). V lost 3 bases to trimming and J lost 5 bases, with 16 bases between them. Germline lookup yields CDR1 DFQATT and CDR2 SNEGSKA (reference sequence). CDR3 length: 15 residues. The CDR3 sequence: CSASQQVIGNEKLFF. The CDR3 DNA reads TGCAGTGCTAGTCAACAGGTTATTGGGAATGAAAAACTGTTTTTT.

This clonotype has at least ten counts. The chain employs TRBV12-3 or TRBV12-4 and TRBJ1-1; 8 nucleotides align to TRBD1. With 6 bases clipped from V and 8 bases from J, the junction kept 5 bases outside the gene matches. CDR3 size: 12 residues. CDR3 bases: TGTGCCAGCAGAGGAGGACAGGGCGAAGCTTTCTTT. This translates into CASRGGQGEAFF.

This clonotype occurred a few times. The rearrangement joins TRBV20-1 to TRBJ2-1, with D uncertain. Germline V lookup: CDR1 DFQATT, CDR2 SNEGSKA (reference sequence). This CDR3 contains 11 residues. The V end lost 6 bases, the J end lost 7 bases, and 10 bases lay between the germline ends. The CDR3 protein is CSAPGLNEQFF. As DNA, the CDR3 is TGCAGTGCCCCGGGTTTAAATGAGCAGTTCTTC.

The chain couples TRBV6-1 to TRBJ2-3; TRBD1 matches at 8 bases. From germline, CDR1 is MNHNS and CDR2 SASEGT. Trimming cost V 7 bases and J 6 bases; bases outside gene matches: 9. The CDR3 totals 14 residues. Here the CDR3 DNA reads TGTGCCAGCAAGACAGGGGTTGGGTACGATACGCAGTATTTT. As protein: CASKTGVGYDTQYF.

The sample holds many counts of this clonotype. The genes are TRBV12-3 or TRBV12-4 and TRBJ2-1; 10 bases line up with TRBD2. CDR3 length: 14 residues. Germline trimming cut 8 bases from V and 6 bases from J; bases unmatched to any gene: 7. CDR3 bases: TGTGCCAGCGACGCTAGCGGGAGCCCCAATGAGCAGTTCTTC. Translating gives CASDASGSPNEQFF.

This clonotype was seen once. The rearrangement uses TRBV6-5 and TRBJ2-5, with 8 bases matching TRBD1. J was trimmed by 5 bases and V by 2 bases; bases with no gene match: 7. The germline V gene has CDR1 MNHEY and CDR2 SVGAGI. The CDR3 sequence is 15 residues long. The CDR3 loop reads CASSYQGTGIETQYF. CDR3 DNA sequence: TGTGCCAGCAGTTACCAAGGGACAGGTATCGAGACCCAGTACTTC.

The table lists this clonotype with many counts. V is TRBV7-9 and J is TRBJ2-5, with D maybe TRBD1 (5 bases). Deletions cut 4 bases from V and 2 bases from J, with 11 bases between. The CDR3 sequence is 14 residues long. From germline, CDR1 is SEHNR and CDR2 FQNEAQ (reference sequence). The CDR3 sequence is CASSSDTIQETQYF. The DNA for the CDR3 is TGTGCCAGCAGCTCGGACACCATTCAAGAGACCCAGTACTTC. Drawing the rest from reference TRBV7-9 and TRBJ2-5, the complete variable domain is DTGVSQNPRHKITKRGQNVTFRCDPISEHNRLYWYRQTLGQGPEFLTYFQNEAQLEKSRLLSDRFSAERPKGSFSTLEIQRTEQGDSAMYLCASSSDTIQETQYFGPGTRLLVL.

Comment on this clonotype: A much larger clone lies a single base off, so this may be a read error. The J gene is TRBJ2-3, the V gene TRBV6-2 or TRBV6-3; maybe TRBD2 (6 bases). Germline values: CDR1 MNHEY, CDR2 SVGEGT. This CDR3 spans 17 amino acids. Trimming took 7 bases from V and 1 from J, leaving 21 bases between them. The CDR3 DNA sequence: TGTGCCAGCAAAGGGCTAGCGACCCCGACTCGCACAGATACGCAGTATTTT. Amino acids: CASKGLATPTRTDTQYF.

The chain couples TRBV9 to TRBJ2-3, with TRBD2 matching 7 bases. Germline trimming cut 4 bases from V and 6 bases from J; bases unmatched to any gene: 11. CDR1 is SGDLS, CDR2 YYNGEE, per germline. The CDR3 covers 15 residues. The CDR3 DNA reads TGTGCCAGCAGCAACCTCGCGGGAGAGACTGATACGCAGTATTTT. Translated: CASSNLAGETDTQYF.

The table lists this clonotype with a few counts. CDR3 nucleotides: TGCGCCAGCAGGCGACCCGGGACCAGCGGAATTGATGAGCAGTTCTTC. Protein sequence: CASRRPGTSGIDEQFF. The V call is TRBV5-1, the J call TRBJ2-1; either TRBD1 or TRBD2 may fit D (5 bases each). This CDR3 is 16 amino acids long. Trimming left V 5 bases short and J 8 bases short, with 23 bases between. Germline lookup yields CDR1 SGHRS and CDR2 YFSETQ.

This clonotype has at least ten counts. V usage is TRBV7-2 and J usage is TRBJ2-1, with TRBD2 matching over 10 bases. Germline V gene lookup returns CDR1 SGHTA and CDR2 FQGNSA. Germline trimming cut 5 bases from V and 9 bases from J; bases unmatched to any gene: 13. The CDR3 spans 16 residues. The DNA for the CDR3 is TGTGCCAGCAGCCTGTCGGCTAGCGGGAGTCGCGGTGAGCAGTTCTTC. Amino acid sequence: CASSLSASGSRGEQFF.

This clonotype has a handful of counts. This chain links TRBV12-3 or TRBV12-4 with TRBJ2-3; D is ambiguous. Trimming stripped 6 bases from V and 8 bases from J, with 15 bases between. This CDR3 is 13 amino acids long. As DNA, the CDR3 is TGTGCCAGCAGCCAAGGAGATTCTGTTACGCAGTATTTT. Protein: CASSQGDSVTQYF.